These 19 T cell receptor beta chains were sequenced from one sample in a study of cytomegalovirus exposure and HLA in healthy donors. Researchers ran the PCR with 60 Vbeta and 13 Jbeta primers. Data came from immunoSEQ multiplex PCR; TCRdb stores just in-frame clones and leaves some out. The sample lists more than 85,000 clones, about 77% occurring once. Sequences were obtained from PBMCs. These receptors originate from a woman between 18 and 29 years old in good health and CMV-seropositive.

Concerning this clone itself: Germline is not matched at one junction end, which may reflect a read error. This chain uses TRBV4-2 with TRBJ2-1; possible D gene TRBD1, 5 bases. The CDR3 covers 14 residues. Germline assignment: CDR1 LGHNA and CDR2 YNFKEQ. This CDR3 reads CASSQDRDYSEQFF. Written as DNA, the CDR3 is TGTGCCAGCAGCCAAGACAGGGATTACAGTGAGCAGTTCTTC.

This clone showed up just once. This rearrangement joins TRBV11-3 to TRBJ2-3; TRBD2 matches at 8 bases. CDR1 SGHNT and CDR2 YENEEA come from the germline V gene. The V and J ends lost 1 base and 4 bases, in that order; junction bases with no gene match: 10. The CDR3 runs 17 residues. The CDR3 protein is CASSLGSFAGGADTQYF. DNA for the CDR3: TGTGCCAGCAGCTTAGGGTCTTTTGCGGGAGGAGCAGATACGCAGTATTTT.

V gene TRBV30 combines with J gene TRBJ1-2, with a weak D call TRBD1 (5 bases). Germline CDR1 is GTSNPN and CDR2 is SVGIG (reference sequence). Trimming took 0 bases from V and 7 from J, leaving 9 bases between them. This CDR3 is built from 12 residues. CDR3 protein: CAWSVTRAGYTF. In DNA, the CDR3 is TGTGCCTGGAGTGTAACCAGGGCTGGCTACACCTTC. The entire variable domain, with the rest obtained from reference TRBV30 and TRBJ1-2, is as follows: SQTIHQWPATLVQPVGSPLSLECTVEGTSNPNLYWYRQAAGRGLQLLFYSVGIGQISSEVPQNLSASRPQDRQFILSSKKLLLSDSGFYLCAWSVTRAGYTFGSGTRLTVV.

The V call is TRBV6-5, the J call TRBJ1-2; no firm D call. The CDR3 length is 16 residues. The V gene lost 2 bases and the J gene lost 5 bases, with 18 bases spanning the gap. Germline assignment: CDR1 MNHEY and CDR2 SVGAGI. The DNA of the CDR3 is TGTGCCAGCAGTTACCGGGGAGCGACGGGGATATATGGCTACACCTTC. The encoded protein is CASSYRGATGIYGYTF.

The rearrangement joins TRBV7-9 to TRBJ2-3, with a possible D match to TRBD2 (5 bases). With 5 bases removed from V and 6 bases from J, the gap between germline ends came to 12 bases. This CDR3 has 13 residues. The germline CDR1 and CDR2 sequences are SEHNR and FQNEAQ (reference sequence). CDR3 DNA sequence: TGTGCCAGCAGCGAGGGTCGAGTCGATACGCAGTATTTT. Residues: CASSEGRVDTQYF.

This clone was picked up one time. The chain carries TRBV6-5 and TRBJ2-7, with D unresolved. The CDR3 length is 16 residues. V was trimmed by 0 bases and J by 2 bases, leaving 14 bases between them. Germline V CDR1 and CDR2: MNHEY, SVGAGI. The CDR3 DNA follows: TGTGCCAGCAGTTACTCGTTCAGCGAAGGTCCCTACGAGCAGTACTTC. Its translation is CASSYSFSEGPYEQYF.

CDR3 in amino acids: CASSARGGADTQYF. In nucleotides, the CDR3 is TGTGCCAGCAGCGCCCGAGGAGGGGCAGATACGCAGTATTTT. The chain carries TRBV5-4 and TRBJ2-3, with a possible D match to TRBD2 (6 bases). The CDR3 runs 14 residues. V lost 4 bases to trimming and J lost 4 bases, with 13 bases between them. Germline loops: CDR1 SGHNT, CDR2 YYREEE (reference sequence). The full variable domain, completed using reference TRBV5-4 and TRBJ2-3, is ETGVTQSPTHLIKTRGQQVTLRCSSQSGHNTVSWYQQALGQGPQFIFQYYREEENGRGNFPPRFSGLQFPNYSSELNVNALELDDSALYLCASSARGGADTQYFGPGTRLTVL.

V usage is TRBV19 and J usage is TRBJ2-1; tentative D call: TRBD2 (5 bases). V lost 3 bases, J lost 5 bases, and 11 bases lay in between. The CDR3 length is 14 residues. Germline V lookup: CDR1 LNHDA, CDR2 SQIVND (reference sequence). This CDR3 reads CASSIQRNNNEQFF. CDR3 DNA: TGTGCCAGTAGTATTCAGCGGAACAACAATGAGCAGTTCTTC.

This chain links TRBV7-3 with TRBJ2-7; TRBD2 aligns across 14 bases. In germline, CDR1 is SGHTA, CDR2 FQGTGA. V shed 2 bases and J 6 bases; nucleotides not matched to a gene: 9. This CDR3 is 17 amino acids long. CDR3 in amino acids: CASSLGGGLAGEGEQYF. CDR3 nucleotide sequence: TGTGCCAGCAGCTTAGGGGGGGGACTAGCGGGAGAGGGCGAGCAGTACTTC.

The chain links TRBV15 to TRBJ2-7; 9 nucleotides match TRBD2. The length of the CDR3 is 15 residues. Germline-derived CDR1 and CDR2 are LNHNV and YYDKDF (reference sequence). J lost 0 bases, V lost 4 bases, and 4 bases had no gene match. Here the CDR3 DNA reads TGTGCCACCAGCAAAGGAGCGGGGGGCTCCTACGAGCAGTACTTC. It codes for CATSKGAGGSYEQYF.

The CDR3 nucleotides are TGCGCCAGCAGTGAGTGGGGGGCTGGAAACACCATATATTTT. This sequence encodes CASSEWGAGNTIYF. V is TRBV10-1 and J is TRBJ1-3; TRBD1 might be the D (5 bases). Germline lookup yields CDR1 WNHNN and CDR2 SYGVQD (reference sequence). The CDR3 loop spans 14 amino acids. With 1 base removed from V and 2 bases from J, the gap between germline ends came to 6 bases.

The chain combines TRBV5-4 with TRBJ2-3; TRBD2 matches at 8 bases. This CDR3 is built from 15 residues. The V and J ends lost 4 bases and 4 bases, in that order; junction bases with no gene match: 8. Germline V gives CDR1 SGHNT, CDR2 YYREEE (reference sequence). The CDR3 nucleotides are TGTGCCAGCAGCCCGGGCTGGCGGGAGGCAGATACGCAGTATTTT. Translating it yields CASSPGWREADTQYF.

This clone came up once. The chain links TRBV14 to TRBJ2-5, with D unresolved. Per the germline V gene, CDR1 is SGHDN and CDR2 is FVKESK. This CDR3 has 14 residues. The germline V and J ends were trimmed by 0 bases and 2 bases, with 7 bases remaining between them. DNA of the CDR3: TGTGCCAGCAGCCAAGATCTGGCACAAGAGACCCAGTACTTC. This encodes CASSQDLAQETQYF.

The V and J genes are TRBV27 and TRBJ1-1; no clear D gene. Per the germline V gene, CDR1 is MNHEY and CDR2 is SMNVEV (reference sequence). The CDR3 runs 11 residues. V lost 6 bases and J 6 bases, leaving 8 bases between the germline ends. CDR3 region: CASSGGPEAFF. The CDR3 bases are TGTGCCAGCAGCGGTGGTCCTGAAGCTTTCTTT.

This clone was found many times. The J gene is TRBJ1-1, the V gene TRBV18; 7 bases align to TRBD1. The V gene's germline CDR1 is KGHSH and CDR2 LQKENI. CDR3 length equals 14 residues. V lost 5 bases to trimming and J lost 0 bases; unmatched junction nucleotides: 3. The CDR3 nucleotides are TGTGCCAGCTCATCGACAGGGATGAACACTGAAGCTTTCTTT. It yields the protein CASSSTGMNTEAFF.

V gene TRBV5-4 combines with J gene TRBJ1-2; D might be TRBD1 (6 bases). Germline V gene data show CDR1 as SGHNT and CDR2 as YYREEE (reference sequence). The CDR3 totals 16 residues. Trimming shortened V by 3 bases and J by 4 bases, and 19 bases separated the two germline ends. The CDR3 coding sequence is TGTGCCAGCAGCTCCCCGGCGCAGGGGAAAATCTATGGCTACACCTTC. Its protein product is CASSSPAQGKIYGYTF.

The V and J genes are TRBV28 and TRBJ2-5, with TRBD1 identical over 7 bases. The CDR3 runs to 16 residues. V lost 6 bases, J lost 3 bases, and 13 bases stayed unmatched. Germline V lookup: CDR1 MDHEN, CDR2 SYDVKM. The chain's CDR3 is CASSFPALTGEETQYF. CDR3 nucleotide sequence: TGTGCCAGCAGCTTTCCGGCCCTTACAGGGGAAGAGACCCAGTACTTC.

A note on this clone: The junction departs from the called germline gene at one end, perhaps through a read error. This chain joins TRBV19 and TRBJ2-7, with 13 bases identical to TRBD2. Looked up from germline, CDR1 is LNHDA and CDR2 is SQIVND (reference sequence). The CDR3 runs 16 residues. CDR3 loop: CASRRKGLAGNYEQHF. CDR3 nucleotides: TGTGCCAGTAGACGCAAGGGACTAGCGGGGAACTACGAGCAGCACTTC.

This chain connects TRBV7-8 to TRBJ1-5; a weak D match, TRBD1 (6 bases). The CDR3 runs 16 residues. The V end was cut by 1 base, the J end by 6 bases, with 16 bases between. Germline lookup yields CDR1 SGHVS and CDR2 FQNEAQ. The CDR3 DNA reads TGTGCCAGCAGCTTAGGAGGAGGGGGGGTGATTCAGCCCCAGCATTTT. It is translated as CASSLGGGGVIQPQHF.